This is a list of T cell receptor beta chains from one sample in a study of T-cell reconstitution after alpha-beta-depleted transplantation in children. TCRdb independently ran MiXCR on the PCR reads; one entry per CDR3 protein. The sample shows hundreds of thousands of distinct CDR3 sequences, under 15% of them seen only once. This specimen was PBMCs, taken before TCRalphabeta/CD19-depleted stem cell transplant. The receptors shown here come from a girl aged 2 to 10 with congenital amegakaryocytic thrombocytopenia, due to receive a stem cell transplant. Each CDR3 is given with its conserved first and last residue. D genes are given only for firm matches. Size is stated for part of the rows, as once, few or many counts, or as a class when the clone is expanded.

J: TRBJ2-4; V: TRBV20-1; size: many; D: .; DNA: TGCAGTGCTAGACGAGGAGAACTAGCCAAAAACATTCAGTACTTC; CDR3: CSARRGELAKNIQYF
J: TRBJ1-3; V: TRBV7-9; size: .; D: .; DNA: TGTGCCAGCAGCTCCTACGACTCGACGGCTGGAAACACCATATATTTT; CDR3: CASSSYDSTAGNTIYF
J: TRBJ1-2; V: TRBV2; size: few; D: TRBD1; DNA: TGTGCCAGCCCCGGGACAGGGGACAACTATGGCTACACCTTC; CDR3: CASPGTGDNYGYTF
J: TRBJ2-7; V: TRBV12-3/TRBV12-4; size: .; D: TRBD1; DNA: TGTGCCAGCAGTATAGACAGGGAAGGGATCGAGCAGTACTTC; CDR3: CASSIDREGIEQYF
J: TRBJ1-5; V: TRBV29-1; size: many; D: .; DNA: TGCAGCGTCCGGACAGGCAATCAGCCCCAGCATTTT; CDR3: CSVRTGNQPQHF
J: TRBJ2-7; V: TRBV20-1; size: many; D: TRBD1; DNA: TGCAGTGCTAGAGATCGACAGACAGGGTCCTCCTACGAGCAGTACTTC; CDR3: CSARDRQTGSSYEQYF
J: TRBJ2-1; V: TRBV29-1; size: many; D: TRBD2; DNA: TGCAGCGTTGGACTAGCGGGAGTAAACAATGAGCAGTTCTTC; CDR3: CSVGLAGVNNEQFF
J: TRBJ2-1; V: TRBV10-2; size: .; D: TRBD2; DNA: TGCGCCAGCAGGAGGACTAGCGGGAGGAACTCCTACAATGAGCAGTTCTTC; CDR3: CASRRTSGRNSYNEQFF
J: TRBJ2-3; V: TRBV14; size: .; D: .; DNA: TGTGCCAGCAGCCCAGCCCGGGAATTCACAGATACGCAGTATTTT; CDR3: CASSPAREFTDTQYF
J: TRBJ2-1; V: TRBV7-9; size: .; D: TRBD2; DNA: TGTGCCAGCAGCTTAAGGGCCGGACTAGCGGCGGATGAGCAGTTCTTC; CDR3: CASSLRAGLAADEQFF
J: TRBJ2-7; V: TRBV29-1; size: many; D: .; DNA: TGCAGCGTTGTTGACAGGGGACTAGAGGACGAGCAGTACTTC; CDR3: CSVVDRGLEDEQYF
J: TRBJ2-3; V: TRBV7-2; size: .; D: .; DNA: TGTGCCAGCAGCTTAGGCTTGGCCTGGCCAGATACGCAGTATTTT; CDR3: CASSLGLAWPDTQYF
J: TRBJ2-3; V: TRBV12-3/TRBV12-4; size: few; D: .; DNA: TGTGCCAGCAGTTTAGGGTTTGGAGGGGGAAAGGCAGATACGCAGTATTTT; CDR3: CASSLGFGGGKADTQYF
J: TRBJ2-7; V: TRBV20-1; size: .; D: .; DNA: TGCAGTGCTAGAGCGCCGGACGAGCAGTACTTC; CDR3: CSARAPDEQYF
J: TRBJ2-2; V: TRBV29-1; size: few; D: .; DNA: TGCAGCGGCATACAGGGCCCGGGGGACACCGGGGAGCTGTTTTTT; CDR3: CSGIQGPGDTGELFF
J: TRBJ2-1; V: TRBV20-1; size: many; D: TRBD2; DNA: TGCAGTGCTAGATCTTCCCTCCCCCTAGCGGGACGGTACAATGAGCAGTTCTTC; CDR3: CSARSSLPLAGRYNEQFF
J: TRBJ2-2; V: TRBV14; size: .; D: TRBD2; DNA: TGTGCCAGCAGCCCGAGGGCGACTAGCGGGACCCACACCGGGGAGCTGTTTTTT; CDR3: CASSPRATSGTHTGELFF
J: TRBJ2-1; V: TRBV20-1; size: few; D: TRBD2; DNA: TGCAGTGCTAGAGATCCGGGCGCGGGAGTGGAGCAGTTCTTC; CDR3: CSARDPGAGVEQFF
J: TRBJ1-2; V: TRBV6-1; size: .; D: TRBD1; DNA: TGTGCCAGCACCCTCGGACAGGGGAGCACTAAACCCACTAGTGGCTACACCTTC; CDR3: CASTLGQGSTKPTSGYTF
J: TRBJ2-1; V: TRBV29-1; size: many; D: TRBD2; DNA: TGCAGCGTTGAGGGACTAGCGTATGAGCAGTTCTTC; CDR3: CSVEGLAYEQFF
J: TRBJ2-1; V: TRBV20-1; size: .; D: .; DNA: TGCAGTGCTAGACTGCCCCTCAATGAGCAGTTCTTC; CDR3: CSARLPLNEQFF
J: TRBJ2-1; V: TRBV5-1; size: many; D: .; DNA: TGCGCCAGCAGCTTACTAGGGGCCAATGAGCAGTTCTTC; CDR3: CASSLLGANEQFF
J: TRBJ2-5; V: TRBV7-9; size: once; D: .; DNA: TGTGCCAGCAGCCGAGGGAGTTTTGCGGGGGAGACCCAGTACTTC; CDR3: CASSRGSFAGETQYF
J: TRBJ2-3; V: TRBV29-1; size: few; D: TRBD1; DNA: TGCAGCGGCGACAGGGTGGATACGCAGTATTTT; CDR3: CSGDRVDTQYF
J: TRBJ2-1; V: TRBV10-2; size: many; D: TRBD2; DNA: TGCGCCTTACAGCGGGAGGACTACAATGAGCAGTTCTTC; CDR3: CALQREDYNEQFF
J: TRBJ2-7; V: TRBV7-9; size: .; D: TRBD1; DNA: TGTGCCAGCAGCACCCGGGACAGGGGACTTTTTCAGTACTTC; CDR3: CASSTRDRGLFQYF
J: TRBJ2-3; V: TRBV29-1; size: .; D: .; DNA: TGCAGCGTTGAAGGATTGCGGTCGGGAATACGCACAGATACGCAGTATTTT; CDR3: CSVEGLRSGIRTDTQYF
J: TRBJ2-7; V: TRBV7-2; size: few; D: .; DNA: TGTGCCAGCAGCTTATTTCTTGGAGCCTTCGAGCAGTACTTC; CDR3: CASSLFLGAFEQYF
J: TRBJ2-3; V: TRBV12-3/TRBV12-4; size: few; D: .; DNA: TGTGCCAGCAACCATGAGGGCCGGGGTCAGACGAACACAGATACGCAGTATTTT; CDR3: CASNHEGRGQTNTDTQYF
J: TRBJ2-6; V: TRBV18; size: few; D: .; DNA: TGTGCCAGCTCACCACCGTCAGACAGAAGCTCTGGGGCCAACGTCCTGACTTTC; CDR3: CASSPPSDRSSGANVLTF
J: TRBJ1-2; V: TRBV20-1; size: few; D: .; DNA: TGCAGTGCTAGAGGGGGACAACCTCATGGCTACACCTTC; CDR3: CSARGGQPHGYTF
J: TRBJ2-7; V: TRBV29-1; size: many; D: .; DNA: TGCAGCGTTCGTAAAGGGGAGGAGCAGTACTTC; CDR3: CSVRKGEEQYF
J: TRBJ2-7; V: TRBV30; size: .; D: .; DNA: TGTGCCTGGGGCAGAGGGAATTTCAGGGAGCAGTACTTC; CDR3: CAWGRGNFREQYF
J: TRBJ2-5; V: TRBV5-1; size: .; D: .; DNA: TGCGCCAGCAGCTCCCGGGGGCACCAAGAGACCCAGTACTTC; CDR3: CASSSRGHQETQYF
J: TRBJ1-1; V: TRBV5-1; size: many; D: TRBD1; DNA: TGCGCCAGCAGCCCTTCCGGGACAGTAAACACTGAAGCTTTCTTT; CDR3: CASSPSGTVNTEAFF
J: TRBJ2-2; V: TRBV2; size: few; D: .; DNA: TGTGCCAGCAGGGAGGGGGCGAACACCGGGGAGCTGTTTTTT; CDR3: CASREGANTGELFF
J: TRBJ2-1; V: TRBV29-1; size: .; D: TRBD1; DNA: TGCAGCGCGGGCCGGACAGGGGGTGCGAATGAGCAGTTCTTC; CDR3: CSAGRTGGANEQFF
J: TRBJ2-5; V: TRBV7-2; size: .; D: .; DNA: TGTGCCAGCAGCCTGGAAGTGGGGGAAGAGACCCAGTACTTC; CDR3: CASSLEVGEETQYF
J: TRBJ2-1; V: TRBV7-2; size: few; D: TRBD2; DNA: TGTGCCCGGGGGGGGGAATACAATGAGCAGTTCTTC; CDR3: CARGGEYNEQFF
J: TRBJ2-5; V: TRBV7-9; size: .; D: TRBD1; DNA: TGTGCCAGCAGCTCCCCAGGGGGAGACCAAGAGACCCAGTACTTC; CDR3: CASSSPGGDQETQYF
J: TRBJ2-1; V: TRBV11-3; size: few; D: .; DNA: TGTGCCAGCAGCTCCCCCAGTAACAATGAGCAGTTCTTC; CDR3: CASSSPSNNEQFF
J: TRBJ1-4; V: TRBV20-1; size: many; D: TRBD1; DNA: TGCAGTGCTAGGACAGGGGGAAATGAAAAACTGTTTTTT; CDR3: CSARTGGNEKLFF
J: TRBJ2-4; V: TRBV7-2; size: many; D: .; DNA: TGTGCCAGCAGCGGCAACAGTCAAAACATTCAGTACTTC; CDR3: CASSGNSQNIQYF
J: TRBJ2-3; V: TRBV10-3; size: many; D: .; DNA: TGTGCCATCAGTGAATCCCCGGGAGATACGCAGTATTTT; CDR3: CAISESPGDTQYF
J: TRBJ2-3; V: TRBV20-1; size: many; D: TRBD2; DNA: TGCAGTGCTGAGCGGGAGGGCAACACAGATACGCAGTATTTT; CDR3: CSAEREGNTDTQYF
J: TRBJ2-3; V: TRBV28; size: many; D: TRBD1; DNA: TGTGCCAGCACCGCAACAGGGGAGTTAGGAGATACGCAGTATTTT; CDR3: CASTATGELGDTQYF
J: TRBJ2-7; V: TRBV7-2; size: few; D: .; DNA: TGTGCCAGCAGCTTAGTAAGGCTAGCGACCATCTACGAGCAGTACTTC; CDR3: CASSLVRLATIYEQYF
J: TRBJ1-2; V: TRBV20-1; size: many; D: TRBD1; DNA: TGCAGTGCTTGGACAGGGAGATATGGCTACACCTTC; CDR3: CSAWTGRYGYTF
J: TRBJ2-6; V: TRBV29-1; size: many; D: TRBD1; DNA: TGCAGCGCTGGGGATGGGACAGGTGGGGCCAACGTCCTGACTTTC; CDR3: CSAGDGTGGANVLTF
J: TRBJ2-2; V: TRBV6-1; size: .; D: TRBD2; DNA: TGTGCCAGCGTGACGCTAGCGGGAAAGAACACCGGGGAGCTGTTTTTT; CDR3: CASVTLAGKNTGELFF